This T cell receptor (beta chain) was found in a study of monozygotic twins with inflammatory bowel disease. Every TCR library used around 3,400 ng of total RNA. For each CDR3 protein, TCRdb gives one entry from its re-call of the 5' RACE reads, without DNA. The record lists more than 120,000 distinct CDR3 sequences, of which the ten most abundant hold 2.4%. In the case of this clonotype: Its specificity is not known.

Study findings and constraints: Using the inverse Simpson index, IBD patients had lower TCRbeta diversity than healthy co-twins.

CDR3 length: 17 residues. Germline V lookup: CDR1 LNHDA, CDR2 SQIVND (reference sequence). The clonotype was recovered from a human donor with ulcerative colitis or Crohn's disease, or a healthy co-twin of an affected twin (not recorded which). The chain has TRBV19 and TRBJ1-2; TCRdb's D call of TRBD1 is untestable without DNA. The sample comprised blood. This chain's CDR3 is CASSIVGRGSRDYGYTF.